This entry lists 10 T cell receptor beta chains sequenced from one sample in a study of blood T cells in healthy people across ages (dated by TCRdb to about 2015). The library was prepared using 5' RACE. Sequencing was carried out with an Illumina HiSeq 2500. A second PCR of roughly 7 to 11 cycles was performed with a sample-barcoded 5' primer and a J-beta primer mix. TCRdb reworked the public reads: Q25 trimming with fastp, MiXCR clone assembly, productive beta chains retained. A single entry per CDR3 protein holds the most common genes and DNA from its merged rows. Counted in this sample were 1.5 million to 2 million distinct CDR3 sequences; less than 50% of them appeared once. The ten biggest clones cover 2% to 2.5% of the sample. Material for sequencing was blood. Receptors originate from a woman between 40 and 55 years old in good health.

V gene TRBV28 combines with J gene TRBJ2-1; TRBD1 matches at 8 bases. Losses at the gene ends were 4 bases for V and 4 bases for J; bases not matched to a gene: 9. Germline lookup yields CDR1 MDHEN and CDR2 SYDVKM. This CDR3 spans 16 amino acids. CDR3 sequence (DNA): TGTGCCAGCAGTTCCCCTTCGGGGACAGGATACAATGAGCAGTTCTTC. Its translation: CASSSPSGTGYNEQFF.

The table lists this clonotype with a few counts. V and J are TRBV13 and TRBJ2-5; D is perhaps TRBD2 (5 bases). CDR1 and CDR2 (germline): PRHDT, FYEKMQ (reference sequence). This CDR3 region has 15 residues. The V gene lost 6 bases and the J gene lost 5 bases, with 19 bases spanning the gap. In DNA, the CDR3 is TGTGCCAGCAGTTCTTATAGAGGGCTAGGGGAGACCCAGTACTTC. Amino acids: CASSSYRGLGETQYF. Looking up the rest from reference TRBV13 and TRBJ2-5 gives the full variable domain: AAGVIQSPRHLIKEKRETATLKCYPIPRHDTVYWYQQGPGQDPQFLISFYEKMQSDKGSIPDRFSAQQFSDYHSELNMSSLELGDSALYFCASSSYRGLGETQYFGPGTRLLVL.

The V gene is TRBV7-2, the J gene TRBJ2-7; 10 nucleotides align to TRBD2. CDR1 and CDR2 (germline): SGHTA, FQGNSA. The junction had 8 bases not matched to a gene; V was cut back by 2 bases and J by 7 bases. The CDR3 contains 15 residues. CDR3 sequence (DNA): TGTGCCAGCAGCTTAAGGCTAGCGGGGGAGGGTGAGCAGTACTTC. This sequence encodes CASSLRLAGEGEQYF.

V and J are TRBV20-1 and TRBJ1-5, with unresolved D. CDR1 is DFQATT and CDR2 is SNEGSKA in the germline V gene (reference sequence). V lost 7 bases, J lost 3 bases, and 16 bases lay in between. CDR3 length: 14 residues. This CDR3 is CSDLGNRYNQPQHF. As DNA, the CDR3 is TGCAGTGATCTTGGTAACCGCTACAATCAGCCCCAGCATTTT.

Points on this clonotype: One end of the junction fails to match germline, which may point to a read error. The chain joins TRBV6-5 to TRBJ2-1, with D possibly TRBD2 on 6 matching bases. Germline V gene data show CDR1 as MNHEY and CDR2 as SVGAGI. The CDR3 has 14 residues. For the CDR3, the DNA is TGTGCCAGCAGTTCATTGACTAGTTACAGTGAGCAGTTCTTC. It specifies CASSSLTSYSEQFF.

V gene TRBV28 combines with J gene TRBJ2-3; 9 positions agree with TRBD2. This CDR3 is 18 amino acids long. V was clipped by 4 bases and J by 0 bases; unmatched bases: 11. Germline loops: CDR1 MDHEN, CDR2 SYDVKM. CDR3: CASSSFLSGGPSTDTQYF. The DNA of the CDR3 is TGTGCCAGCAGTTCATTTCTTAGCGGGGGACCTAGCACAGATACGCAGTATTTT.

The chain joins TRBV6-5 to TRBJ1-2, with 10 bases that match TRBD1. This CDR3 comprises 13 residues. With V trimmed by 5 bases and J by 7 bases, 4 bases remained unmatched. Germline CDR1 and CDR2: MNHEY and SVGAGI. The CDR3 loop is CASSDGQGGGYTF. In nucleotides, the CDR3 is TGTGCCAGCAGTGACGGACAGGGGGGTGGCTACACCTTC.

V and J are TRBV27 and TRBJ2-5, with D perhaps matching TRBD1 or TRBD2 (5 bases each). The germline V gene has CDR1 MNHEY and CDR2 SMNVEV (reference sequence). V was cut by 7 bases and J by 11 bases, with 26 bases left in between. The CDR3 is made up of 15 amino acids. The CDR3 DNA is TGTGCCAGCAAGAGCCGGGACGGTACCTACAATGAGCAGTACTTC. Protein sequence: CASKSRDGTYNEQYF.

This rearrangement joins TRBV9 to TRBJ1-2; tentatively, D is TRBD1 (6 bases). The CDR3 consists of 19 residues. The germline V gene has CDR1 SGDLS and CDR2 YYNGEE. V gave up 1 base and J gave up 0 bases, with 22 bases separating them. The CDR3 DNA follows: TGTGCCAGCAGCGTATCGGTCCTAGGGGGAAGCCTGGCTAACTATGGCTACACCTTC. This sequence encodes CASSVSVLGGSLANYGYTF.

This clonotype is a singleton in its sample. The junction does not match germline at one end; this may be a read error. The rearrangement uses TRBV20-1 and TRBJ1-2, with 8 bases fitting TRBD1. Germline V gene data show CDR1 as DFQATT and CDR2 as SNEGSKA (reference sequence). The length of the CDR3 is 13 residues. The CDR3 loop is CSATGGAGNGDTF. DNA for the CDR3: TGCAGTGCTACAGGGGGCGCTGGGAATGGCGACACCTTC.